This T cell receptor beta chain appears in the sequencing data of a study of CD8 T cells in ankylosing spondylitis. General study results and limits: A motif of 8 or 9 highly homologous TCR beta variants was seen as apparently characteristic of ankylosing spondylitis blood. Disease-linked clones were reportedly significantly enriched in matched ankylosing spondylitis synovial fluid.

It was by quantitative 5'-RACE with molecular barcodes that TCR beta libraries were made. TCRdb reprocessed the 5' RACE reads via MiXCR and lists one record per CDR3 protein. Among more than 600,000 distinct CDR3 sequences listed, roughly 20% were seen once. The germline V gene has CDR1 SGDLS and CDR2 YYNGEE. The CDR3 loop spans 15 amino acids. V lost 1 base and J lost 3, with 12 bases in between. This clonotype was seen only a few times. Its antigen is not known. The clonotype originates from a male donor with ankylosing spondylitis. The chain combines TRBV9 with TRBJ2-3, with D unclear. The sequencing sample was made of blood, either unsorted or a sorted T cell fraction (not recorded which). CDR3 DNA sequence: TGTGCCAGCAGCGTAAGATCTGACTCAACAGATACGCAGTATTTT. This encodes CASSVRSDSTDTQYF.